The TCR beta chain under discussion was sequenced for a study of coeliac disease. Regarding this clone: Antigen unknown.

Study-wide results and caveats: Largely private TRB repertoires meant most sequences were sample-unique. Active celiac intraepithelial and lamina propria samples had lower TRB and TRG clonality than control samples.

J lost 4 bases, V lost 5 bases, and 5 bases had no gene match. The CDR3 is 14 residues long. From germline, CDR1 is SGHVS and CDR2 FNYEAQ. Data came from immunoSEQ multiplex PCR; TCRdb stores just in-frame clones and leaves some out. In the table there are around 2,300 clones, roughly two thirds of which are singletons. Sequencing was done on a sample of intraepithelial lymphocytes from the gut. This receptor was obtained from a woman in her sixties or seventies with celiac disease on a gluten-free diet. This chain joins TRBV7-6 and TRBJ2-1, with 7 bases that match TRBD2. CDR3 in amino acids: CASSNGGGYNEQFF. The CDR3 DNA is TGTGCCAGCAGCAACGGGGGAGGGTACAATGAGCAGTTCTTC.